This is a list of T cell receptor beta chains from one sample in a study of human T cells and chemical hapten exposure. Using its own MiXCR run on the RACE reads, TCRdb lists one record per CDR3 protein. The table records approximately 350,000 distinct CDR3 sequences, about 6% of them present only once. This sample comprised whole blood, obtained in connection with sensitization to the hapten diphenylcyclopropenone (DPC). The receptors were gathered from a woman aged 18-35 years with alopecia areata. Some clones in this sample may be carry-over from other donors' samples. Both conserved end residues are trimmed from each CDR3. Only part of the rows carry a size: once, few, many, or a class if the clone is expanded.

clone size: -; V gene: TRBV5-1; J gene: TRBJ2-5; CDR3 protein: ASSARGTQETQY
clone size: many; V gene: TRBV6-2/TRBV6-3; J gene: TRBJ1-1; CDR3 protein: ASYFRGSIETEAF
clone size: many; V gene: TRBV18; J gene: TRBJ1-6; CDR3 protein: ASSEDSNSPLH
clone size: few; V gene: TRBV4-3; J gene: TRBJ2-7; CDR3 protein: ASSYGDATLYEQY
clone size: few; V gene: TRBV6-2/TRBV6-3; J gene: TRBJ2-2; CDR3 protein: ASSYGRDRENTGELF
clone size: many; V gene: TRBV7-8; J gene: TRBJ1-1; CDR3 protein: ASSLQEDTEAF
clone size: -; V gene: TRBV29-1; J gene: TRBJ2-7; CDR3 protein: SVYGDPSSEQY
clone size: many; V gene: TRBV20-1; J gene: TRBJ2-4; CDR3 protein: SARGDGGESKNIQY
clone size: many; V gene: TRBV29-1; J gene: TRBJ1-1; CDR3 protein: SVAGQHAEGEAF
clone size: -; V gene: TRBV14; J gene: TRBJ1-2; CDR3 protein: ASSQVNVALGYT
clone size: -; V gene: TRBV3-1; J gene: TRBJ2-4; CDR3 protein: ASSQEGTRDIQY
clone size: many; V gene: TRBV9; J gene: TRBJ1-5; CDR3 protein: ASSPASDLHQPQH
clone size: many; V gene: TRBV28; J gene: TRBJ2-3; CDR3 protein: ASTVPRQGGRYTDTQY
clone size: few; V gene: TRBV11-2; J gene: TRBJ2-7; CDR3 protein: ASSQRRTGVYEQY
clone size: many; V gene: TRBV6-2/TRBV6-3; J gene: TRBJ1-2; CDR3 protein: ASSSGQGHRNYGYT
clone size: many; V gene: TRBV6-2/TRBV6-3; J gene: TRBJ1-1; CDR3 protein: ASSWWTVNTEAF
clone size: few; V gene: TRBV7-2; J gene: TRBJ2-3; CDR3 protein: ASSLRLTDTQY
clone size: few; V gene: TRBV14; J gene: TRBJ1-3; CDR3 protein: ASSPRTSGNTIY
clone size: -; V gene: TRBV7-9; J gene: TRBJ2-1; CDR3 protein: ASSSTTGAGEQF
clone size: many; V gene: TRBV4-3; J gene: TRBJ1-1; CDR3 protein: ASSLTDTQEDGGSEAF
clone size: many; V gene: TRBV7-2; J gene: TRBJ1-2; CDR3 protein: ASSLDTYYGYT
clone size: many; V gene: TRBV12-3/TRBV12-4; J gene: TRBJ1-5; CDR3 protein: ASSLQGTQPQH
clone size: -; V gene: TRBV27; J gene: TRBJ2-2; CDR3 protein: ASSRLPTGTGELF
clone size: -; V gene: TRBV6-2/TRBV6-3; J gene: TRBJ1-1; CDR3 protein: ASTTGEVTEAF
clone size: many; V gene: TRBV12-3/TRBV12-4; J gene: TRBJ2-7; CDR3 protein: ASSLTGSEQY
clone size: -; V gene: TRBV6-1; J gene: TRBJ2-3; CDR3 protein: ASRGTSGGTQY
clone size: -; V gene: TRBV4-3; J gene: TRBJ2-1; CDR3 protein: ASSQGGAVGNEQF
clone size: -; V gene: TRBV4-3; J gene: TRBJ2-5; CDR3 protein: ASSQLSGTSAQETQY
clone size: many; V gene: TRBV7-9; J gene: TRBJ1-2; CDR3 protein: ASRAIDGYT
clone size: -; V gene: TRBV5-1; J gene: TRBJ1-1; CDR3 protein: ASSYRGTGAEREAF
clone size: few; V gene: TRBV7-3; J gene: TRBJ2-1; CDR3 protein: ASSSPGGGGFNEQF
clone size: few; V gene: TRBV6-5; J gene: TRBJ2-2; CDR3 protein: ASRIVFRWGGTGELF
clone size: few; V gene: TRBV6-2/TRBV6-3; J gene: TRBJ2-3; CDR3 protein: AGSGGAGTDTQY
clone size: few; V gene: TRBV20-1; J gene: TRBJ2-3; CDR3 protein: SAARTSGVLDTQY
clone size: -; V gene: TRBV29-1; J gene: TRBJ1-2; CDR3 protein: SVNRAGGVDNYGYT
clone size: many; V gene: TRBV20-1; J gene: TRBJ1-2; CDR3 protein: SAYRGTYGYT
clone size: -; V gene: TRBV5-4; J gene: TRBJ1-2; CDR3 protein: ASSSLQGAGYGYT
clone size: -; V gene: TRBV27; J gene: TRBJ2-7; CDR3 protein: ASSLSGGRSYEQY
clone size: -; V gene: TRBV29-1; J gene: TRBJ2-3; CDR3 protein: SVEPQSGTDTQY
clone size: many; V gene: TRBV6-2/TRBV6-3; J gene: TRBJ2-6; CDR3 protein: ASSYESSGANVLT
clone size: -; V gene: TRBV6-2/TRBV6-3; J gene: TRBJ2-1; CDR3 protein: ASSSGYLGVDEQF
clone size: many; V gene: TRBV5-1; J gene: TRBJ1-1; CDR3 protein: ASSLGKRDGEAF